The 5 T cell receptor beta chains below come from one sample, sequenced in a study of cytomegalovirus exposure and HLA in healthy donors. Primers for the PCR totalled 60 Vbeta and 13 Jbeta. Some clones are missing from TCRdb's copy, which holds only in-frame ones; the method was immunoSEQ multiplex PCR. The table for this sample gives about 200,000 clones. Source material: PBMCs. All receptors derive from a young woman in good health and CMV-seropositive.

The chain uses TRBV6-1 and TRBJ2-3, with D perhaps matching TRBD1 (5 bases). The germline V and J ends were trimmed by 3 bases and 0 bases, with 10 bases remaining between them. There are 15 residues in the CDR3. Germline lookup yields CDR1 MNHNS and CDR2 SASEGT. This CDR3 is CASSDKGISTDTQYF. CDR3 DNA sequence: TGTGCCAGCAGTGACAAGGGGATAAGCACAGATACGCAGTATTTT.

V and J are TRBV18 and TRBJ2-1, with 11 bases lining up with TRBD2. The trim removed 6 bases at V and 6 bases at J, leaving 13 bases unmatched. CDR3 size: 17 residues. Germline CDR1 KGHSH, CDR2 LQKENI. The DNA for the CDR3 is TGTGCCAGCTCGCCGAAACACATAGCGGGGGGGCGCAATGAGCAGTTCTTC. It codes for CASSPKHIAGGRNEQFF.

The gene calls are TRBV5-4 and TRBJ2-1, with 11 bases fitting TRBD2. The CDR3 sequence is 16 residues long. CDR1 SGHNT and CDR2 YYREEE come from the germline V gene (reference sequence). Losses at the gene ends were 1 base for V and 8 bases for J; bases not matched to a gene: 8. The CDR3 loop reads CASSLRIAGGPDEQFF. CDR3 bases: TGTGCCAGCAGCTTGCGTATAGCGGGAGGGCCTGATGAGCAGTTCTTC.

The chain joins TRBV5-1 to TRBJ2-3; D unresolved. V lost 1 base and J 1 base, leaving 10 bases between the germline ends. The CDR3 sequence is 15 residues long. Germline values: CDR1 SGHRS, CDR2 YFSETQ. The CDR3, as DNA: TGCGCCAGCAGCTTGTTATCCTCCCGCACAGATACGCAGTATTTT. It encodes CASSLLSSRTDTQYF.

The CDR3 region has the DNA TGTGCCTGGAGTGTATTCAAGGGGGCTTCTGAAAAACTGTTTTTT. Encoded protein: CAWSVFKGASEKLFF. The chain uses TRBV30 and TRBJ1-4; TRBD1 matches 7 bases. With V trimmed by 0 bases and J by 7 bases, 8 bases remained unmatched. This CDR3 comprises 15 residues. The germline gives CDR1 GTSNPN, CDR2 SVGIG (reference sequence).